This T cell receptor (beta chain) derives from a study of early T cells in non-severe SARS-CoV-2 infection. Study-wide background: Chains from this unsorted whole-blood bulk RNA could not be paired. Points from the study as a whole: The study's VDJdb matching favored anti-spike CD8 responses and missed private and CD4 specificities.

As regards this clonotype: Antigen unknown.

Attachment of unique molecular identifiers to individual cDNA molecules was performed. TCRdb processed the 5' RACE reads anew with MiXCR; each CDR3 protein has one entry. The sample lists approximately 69,000 distinct CDR3 sequences; 10% to 15% were seen once. The germline V and J ends were trimmed by 5 bases and 4 bases, with 13 bases remaining between them. The CDR3 contains 14 residues. Germline CDR1 and CDR2: MNHNS and SASEGT. The genes are TRBV6-1 and TRBJ2-3; a possible D gene is TRBD1 (5 bases). The source is an adult who was a healthcare worker with PCR-confirmed SARS-CoV-2 infection or an uninfected control (not recorded which). Sequences were obtained from whole blood. The CDR3 coding sequence is TGTGCCAGCAGTAGAGTGGGGCGAGCAGATACGCAGTATTTT. It yields the protein CASSRVGRADTQYF.